The rows below give T cell receptor beta chains drawn from one sample of a study of OX40 agonist ivuxolimab in advanced cancers. Profiling relied on immunoSEQ multiplex PCR, and the TCRdb table lists in-frame clones only, not all of them. The table has tens of thousands of clones, 80% to 90% seen once. The sample here was CD4+ or CD8+ T cells sorted from blood, taken in a trial of the OX40 agonist ivuxolimab. Source of these receptors: an adult with an advanced solid tumor such as melanoma, head and neck, liver or kidney cancer. Each CDR3 is given with its conserved first and last residue. D genes are given only for firm matches.

d_gene,v_gene,j_gene,CDR3aa,CDR3nt
-,TRBV7-9,TRBJ2-7,CASSSLDFYEQYF,TGTGCCAGCAGCTCCCTAGACTTCTACGAGCAGTACTTC
-,TRBV27,TRBJ2-1,CASSHRESSYNEQFF,TGTGCCAGCAGTCATCGGGAGAGCTCCTACAATGAGCAGTTCTTC
-,TRBV6-1,TRBJ1-1,CASRRWGERNTEAFF,TGTGCCAGCAGACGCTGGGGGGAGAGGAACACTGAAGCTTTCTTT
-,TRBV18,TRBJ1-2,CASSPPALHGYTF,TGTGCCAGCTCACCTCCCGCCCTGCACGGCTACACCTTC
-,TRBV2,TRBJ2-5,CASSAGLLTQETQYF,TGTGCCAGCAGCGCAGGGTTGTTAACCCAAGAGACCCAGTACTTC
-,TRBV5-5,TRBJ2-1,CASSFRQVQVF,TGTGCCAGCAGCTTCAGACAGGTGCAGGTCTTC
-,TRBV10-1,TRBJ2-1,CASSPGLAGGFNNEQFF,TGCGCCAGCAGCCCGGGGCTAGCAGGGGGGTTCAACAATGAGCAGTTCTTC
-,TRBV7-6,TRBJ2-1,CASSSYRDKDNEQFF,TGTGCCAGCAGCTCTTACCGGGACAAGGACAATGAGCAGTTCTTC
-,TRBV11-1,TRBJ1-2,CASSQGRTYGYTF,TGTGCCAGCAGCCAAGGCCGGACGTATGGCTACACCTTC
-,TRBV9,TRBJ1-1,CASGRSGPSTEAFF,TGTGCCAGCGGTAGATCGGGGCCTAGCACTGAAGCTTTCTTT
-,TRBV2,TRBJ2-7,CASSDRGGRYEQYF,TGTGCCAGCAGTGACAGGGGGGGGAGATACGAGCAGTACTTC
TRBD2,TRBV7-3,TRBJ2-3,CASSLRTSGSTDTQYF,TGTGCCAGCAGCCTAAGGACTAGCGGGAGCACAGATACGCAGTATTTT
TRBD1,TRBV10-3,TRBJ2-3,CAISEGQGFGGDTQYF,TGTGCCATCAGCGAGGGACAGGGGTTTGGGGGAGATACGCAGTATTTT